This T cell receptor beta chain was observed in a study of cytomegalovirus exposure and HLA in healthy donors. Clones were read by immunoSEQ multiplex PCR, and TCRdb kept only the in-frame ones, dropping some. The sample carries about 74,000 clones, 94% recorded once. Trimming cost V 7 bases and J 2 bases; bases outside gene matches: 2. Germline V gene data show CDR1 as GTSNPN and CDR2 as SVGIG (reference sequence). This CDR3 has 13 amino acids. The rearrangement joins TRBV30 to TRBJ2-6; 7 bases map to TRBD2. The sequence was obtained from a man younger than 35 in good health and CMV-seropositive. The sample consisted of PBMCs. CDR3 DNA: TGTGCCTTGGGGGGGGCTGGGGCCAACGTCCTGACTTTC. Translation: CALGGAGANVLTF. The whole variable domain, remainder taken from reference TRBV30 and TRBJ2-6, is SQTIHQWPATLVQPVGSPLSLECTVEGTSNPNLYWYRQAAGRGLQLLFYSVGIGQISSEVPQNLSASRPQDRQFILSSKKLLLSDSGFYLCALGGAGANVLTFGAGSRLTVL.